Each of the 23 T cell receptor beta chains below was sequenced from the same sample in a study of TIL therapy for anti-PD-1-resistant metastatic lung cancer. Noted time point: pre-treatment sample, taken before nivolumab and TIL therapy. The immunoSEQ assay was v3. TCRdb's table, derived via immunoSEQ multiplex PCR, lists solely in-frame clones and lacks some. Among under 35,000 clones listed, just under 75% were seen once. The sequencing used blood, collected at baseline. Receptors originate from a woman between 30 and 85 years old with non-small cell lung cancer.

This clone was seen a single time. The CDR3 nucleotides are TGTGCCAGCAGCTCTACTAGCGGACTCACAGATACGCAGTATTTT. The encoded protein is CASSSTSGLTDTQYF. V gene TRBV7-9 combines with J gene TRBJ2-3; 8 bases map to TRBD2. Germline trimming cut 4 bases from V and 2 bases from J; bases unmatched to any gene: 5. There are 15 residues in the CDR3. Per the germline V gene, CDR1 is SEHNR and CDR2 is FQNEAQ (reference sequence).

This clone was observed a handful of times. The chain is built from TRBV28 and TRBJ2-3; D gene ambiguous. The CDR3 loop spans 12 amino acids. The germline V gene encodes CDR1 MDHEN and CDR2 SYDVKM. The ends were cut back, 5 bases at V and 2 bases at J, with 5 bases in the middle. CDR3 nucleotide sequence: TGTGCCAGCAGTACCCCCACAGATACGCAGTATTTT. It encodes CASSTPTDTQYF.

In its sample, this clone is medium-sized. The chain links TRBV30 to TRBJ1-3; a possible D gene is TRBD1 (5 bases). V dropped 3 bases and J dropped 0 bases, with 12 bases sitting between them. The length of the CDR3 is 15 residues. Germline V gene data show CDR1 as GTSNPN and CDR2 as SVGIG (reference sequence). The CDR3 coding sequence is TGTGCCTGGAGCCGGGACTCTGGCTCTGGAAACACCATATATTTT. Its protein is CAWSRDSGSGNTIYF.

This sequence joins TRBV5-1 and TRBJ1-1, with D possibly being TRBD1 (5 bases). Deletions cut 4 bases from V and 2 bases from J, with 12 bases between. The CDR3 covers 14 residues. Germline values: CDR1 SGHRS, CDR2 YFSETQ. The CDR3 DNA sequence: TGCGCCAGCAGCCCCGTGGGGGGAAACACTGAAGCTTTCTTT. It codes for CASSPVGGNTEAFF.

This clone occurred once. The chain carries TRBV29-1 and TRBJ1-5, with D unclear. This CDR3 has 12 residues. Trimming removed 4 bases at V and 2 bases at J, with 6 bases between. From germline, CDR1 is SQVTM and CDR2 ANQGSEA. Here the CDR3 reads CSVGGGNQPQHF. The CDR3 coding sequence is TGCAGCGTTGGTGGGGGCAATCAGCCCCAGCATTTT.

The genes are TRBV5-1 and TRBJ2-1; D remains ambiguous. CDR1 is SGHRS and CDR2 is YFSETQ in the germline V gene. Trimming took off 0 bases at V and 5 bases at J, with 18 bases between the two ends. The CDR3 contains 17 residues. CDR3 coding DNA: TGCGCCAGCAGCTTGGCCCGAGTTTCGGCCGCTGACAATGAGCAGTTCTTC. Translation: CASSLARVSAADNEQFF.

The V call is TRBV19, the J call TRBJ2-7, with D possibly being TRBD1 or TRBD2 (5 bases each). The CDR3 loop spans 13 amino acids. The V and J ends lost 6 bases and 4 bases respectively, with 13 bases between them. Germline V CDR1 and CDR2: LNHDA, SQIVND (reference sequence). This chain's CDR3 is CASRGTASYEQYF. The CDR3 nucleotides read TGTGCCAGTAGGGGGACCGCCTCTTACGAGCAGTACTTC.

The J gene is TRBJ2-1, the V gene TRBV2; D is unclear. The ends were cut back, 4 bases at V and 6 bases at J, with 19 bases in the middle. This CDR3 region has 16 residues. Germline V gene lookup returns CDR1 SNHLY and CDR2 FYNNEI. The CDR3 nucleotides read TGTGCCAGCAGTGCTTTGACCCTACACTATAGCAATGAGCAGTTCTTC. Translating it yields CASSALTLHYSNEQFF.

The chain uses TRBV11-2 and TRBJ1-1, with D uncertain. The length of the CDR3 is 11 residues. Trimming stripped 2 bases from V and 6 bases from J, with 4 bases between. Germline-derived CDR1 and CDR2 are SGHAT and FQNNGV. The DNA for the CDR3 is TGTGCCAGCAGCTTAAAATCTGAAGCTTTCTTT. Translation: CASSLKSEAFF.

The V and J genes are TRBV6-1 and TRBJ2-1; D is undetermined. Trimming took off 10 bases at V and 7 bases at J, with 23 bases between the two ends. CDR1 and CDR2 (germline): MNHNS, SASEGT. The CDR3 totals 15 residues. As DNA, the CDR3 is TGTGCCACTCAACCGTGGTATTCAGAAAGAAATGAGCAGTTCTTC. It specifies CATQPWYSERNEQFF.

The chain links TRBV19 to TRBJ2-1, with 12 positions matching TRBD2. The V gene's germline CDR1 is LNHDA and CDR2 SQIVND (reference sequence). The CDR3 is made up of 16 amino acids. With 3 bases clipped from V and 9 bases from J, the junction kept 9 bases outside the gene matches. Written as DNA, the CDR3 is TGTGCCAGTAGTATGGGTCTAGCGGGAGGGCCCGGTGAGCAGTTCTTC. As protein: CASSMGLAGGPGEQFF.

This clone was seen only a few times. Other nucleotide sequences from this sample produce the same CDR3. The rearrangement joins TRBV15 to TRBJ2-2; D remains unclear. The germline CDR1 and CDR2 sequences are LNHNV and YYDKDF (reference sequence). V was clipped by 0 bases and J by 4 bases, with 0 bases between them. CDR3 size: 12 residues. CDR3 loop: CATSRDTGELFF. Here the CDR3 DNA reads TGTGCCACCAGCAGAGACACCGGGGAGCTGTTTTTT.

The gene calls are TRBV27 and TRBJ2-2; D call uncertain. V was cut by 5 bases and J by 4 bases, with 11 bases left in between. This CDR3 region has 14 residues. CDR1 MNHEY and CDR2 SMNVEV come from the germline V gene (reference sequence). The CDR3 nucleotides are TGTGCCAGCAGTCCGCTGACTGGCACCGGGGAGCTGTTTTTT. Translated, it gives CASSPLTGTGELFF.

The chain combines TRBV7-6 with TRBJ2-3; D is tentatively TRBD1 or TRBD2 (5 bases each). Per germline, CDR1 SGHVS and CDR2 FNYEAQ. The CDR3 has 12 residues. Trimming stripped 3 bases from V and 5 bases from J, with 6 bases between. Here the CDR3 reads CASSFGGDTQYF. In DNA, the CDR3 is TGTGCCAGCAGCTTTGGGGGAGATACGCAGTATTTT.

The CDR3 region is CASTSWQDLREGNTEAFF. The CDR3 DNA sequence: TGTGCCAGCACCTCTTGGCAGGACCTGCGAGAGGGGAACACTGAAGCTTTCTTT. The chain recombines TRBV5-8 with TRBJ1-1; D unclear. The CDR3 has 18 residues. CDR1 is SGHTS, CDR2 YDEGEE, per germline. V lost 6 bases and J 1 base, leaving 25 bases between the germline ends.

Judged by abundance, this clone is medium-sized (0.01 to 0.1%). The chain links TRBV30 to TRBJ2-7, with 8 nucleotides matching TRBD1. V lost 0 bases, J lost 3 bases, and 7 bases stayed unmatched. Looked up from germline, CDR1 is GTSNPN and CDR2 is SVGIG (reference sequence). The CDR3 contains 15 residues. CDR3 sequence reads: CAWSVGQANIYEQYF. CDR3 DNA: TGTGCCTGGAGTGTGGGACAGGCTAACATCTACGAGCAGTACTTC. Full variable domain (remainder filled in from reference TRBV30 and TRBJ2-7): SQTIHQWPATLVQPVGSPLSLECTVEGTSNPNLYWYRQAAGRGLQLLFYSVGIGQISSEVPQNLSASRPQDRQFILSSKKLLLSDSGFYLCAWSVGQANIYEQYFGPGTRLTVT.

V gene TRBV14 combines with J gene TRBJ1-2; the match to TRBD1 covers 9 bases. This CDR3 contains 18 residues. Germline CDR1 reads SGHDN; CDR2 reads FVKESK. V trimming: 2 bases; J trimming: 6 bases; junction bases outside the gene matches: 16. In DNA form, the CDR3 reads TGTGCCAGCAGCCAATTGGACAGGGGCCGGGGAGGGGCGGATGGCTACACCTTC. It encodes CASSQLDRGRGGADGYTF.

The rearrangement joins TRBV7-9 to TRBJ1-1; D not certain. V lost 1 base to trimming and J lost 4 bases, with 4 bases between them. The V gene's germline CDR1 is SEHNR and CDR2 FQNEAQ (reference sequence). This CDR3 contains 12 residues. CDR3 residues: CASSLGTTEAFF. CDR3 DNA: TGTGCCAGCAGCTTAGGAACCACTGAAGCTTTCTTT. The full variable domain, in which reference TRBV7-9 and TRBJ1-1 provide the parts outside the CDR3, is DTGVSQNPRHKITKRGQNVTFRCDPISEHNRLYWYRQTLGQGPEFLTYFQNEAQLEKSRLLSDRFSAERPKGSFSTLEIQRTEQGDSAMYLCASSLGTTEAFFGQGTRLTVV.

The chain employs TRBV9 and TRBJ2-1, with D perhaps TRBD2 (5 bases). Germline-derived CDR1 and CDR2 are SGDLS and YYNGEE. With 9 bases removed from V and 9 bases from J, the gap between germline ends came to 19 bases. The CDR3 covers 13 residues. CDR3 region: CATGPGTRPEQFF. CDR3 coding DNA: TGTGCCACCGGTCCGGGAACCCGCCCTGAGCAGTTCTTC.

CDR3 DNA sequence: TGTGCCAGCACCTCTTCTGGGGGGCGCGGGGATACGCAGTATTTT. It translates to CASTSSGGRGDTQYF. The gene calls are TRBV5-4 and TRBJ2-3; either TRBD1 or TRBD2 may supply D (6 bases each). V lost 6 bases to trimming and J lost 6 bases, with 20 bases between them. This CDR3 region has 15 residues. The V gene's germline CDR1 is SGHNT and CDR2 YYREEE (reference sequence). Looking up the rest from reference TRBV5-4 and TRBJ2-3 gives the full variable domain: ETGVTQSPTHLIKTRGQQVTLRCSSQSGHNTVSWYQQALGQGPQFIFQYYREEENGRGNFPPRFSGLQFPNYSSELNVNALELDDSALYLCASTSSGGRGDTQYFGPGTRLTVL.

This chain uses TRBV28 with TRBJ1-1; D is possibly TRBD1 (5 bases). Between the trimmed V and J ends, which lost 3 bases and 5 bases, there was a span of 7 bases. Germline CDR1 is MDHEN and CDR2 is SYDVKM. This CDR3 is 12 amino acids long. The CDR3 DNA is TGTGCCAGCAGTTTTGGGGGGACTGAAGCTTTCTTT. Protein: CASSFGGTEAFF.

V usage is TRBV5-4 and J usage is TRBJ2-3, with D maybe TRBD2 (5 bases). V gave up 5 bases and J gave up 4 bases, with 11 bases separating them. This CDR3 has 13 amino acids. Germline loops: CDR1 SGHNT, CDR2 YYREEE (reference sequence). CDR3 sequence reads: CASSRAEADTQYF. CDR3 in DNA: TGTGCCAGCAGTCGGGCGGAGGCAGATACGCAGTATTTT.

The chain recombines TRBV19 with TRBJ1-1, with D uncertain. CDR3 length: 14 amino acids. Germline V CDR1 and CDR2: LNHDA, SQIVND (reference sequence). Trimming shortened V by 3 bases and J by 1 base, and 9 bases separated the two germline ends. In nucleotides, the CDR3 is TGTGCCAGTAGTATGGGTATAGGGAACACTGAAGCTTTCTTT. This encodes CASSMGIGNTEAFF.